This TCR beta chain emerged from a study of cytomegalovirus exposure and HLA in healthy donors. Study observations and caveats: In a later analysis, a missense DCLRE1C variant was linked to TCR beta V- and J-gene trimming.

About this clone itself: Antigen: not known.

It was with 60 Vbeta and 13 Jbeta primers that the PCR ran. Assay used: immunoSEQ multiplex PCR; TCRdb lists only in-frame clones, some missing. Among about 140,000 clones, around 80% were seen once, and the ten largest hold around 3.4%. This receptor was identified in a man in his forties or fifties in good health and CMV-seronegative. Sequences were obtained from PBMCs.

CDR3 in DNA: TGTGCCAGCAGCTTGGAAGGGGGGGCCGGCACAGATACGCAGTATTTT. Translating it yields CASSLEGGAGTDTQYF. The chain recombines TRBV5-4 with TRBJ2-3; D is possibly TRBD2 (7 bases). The ends were cut back, 0 bases at V and 1 base at J, with 12 bases in the middle. Germline lookup yields CDR1 SGHNT and CDR2 YYREEE (reference sequence). The length of the CDR3 is 16 residues.